One and the same sample provided the 10 T cell receptor beta chains below, sequenced in a study of blood T cells in healthy people across ages. For the second PCR, which ran for roughly 7 to 11 cycles, a sample-barcoded 5' primer and a J-beta primer mix were used. MiXCR, applied by TCRdb to the 5' RACE reads, yields one record per CDR3 protein. In the table there are around 1,000,000 distinct CDR3 sequences, almost 25% of which are singletons. These same data were also listed under a study on T cells of mothers and their children.

The material sequenced was blood. All receptors derive from a girl aged 2-10 years in good health.

The rearrangement joins TRBV10-3 to TRBJ2-3, with D possibly called TRBD1 or TRBD2 (5 bases each). Germline V gene data show CDR1 as ENHRY and CDR2 as SYGVKD. Trimming took off 0 bases at V and 6 bases at J, with 16 bases between the two ends. This CDR3 has 16 residues. Here the CDR3 DNA reads TGTGCCATCAGTGAGTCTTGGTATGGGGGAGCGGATACGCAGTATTTT. Translating it yields CAISESWYGGADTQYF.

The chain has TRBV29-1 and TRBJ2-1, with 12 bases aligning to TRBD1. CDR1 and CDR2 (germline): SQVTM, ANQGSEA. J lost 8 bases, V lost 4 bases, and 6 bases had no gene match. This CDR3 has 14 residues. CDR3 residues: CSVVGQGAEDEQFF. The DNA for the CDR3 is TGCAGCGTTGTGGGACAGGGGGCTGAAGATGAGCAGTTCTTC.

The V and J genes are TRBV6-2 or TRBV6-3 and TRBJ2-7, with D hard to call. Trimming took off 0 bases at V and 0 bases at J, with 6 bases between the two ends. The CDR3 covers 14 residues. Germline CDR1 is MNHEY and CDR2 is SVGEGT. CDR3 region: CASSYSSPSYEQYF. The DNA of the CDR3 is TGTGCCAGCAGTTACTCGAGTCCCTCCTACGAGCAGTACTTC.

The rearrangement uses TRBV6-1 and TRBJ2-1; unclear D gene. Germline assignment: CDR1 MNHNS and CDR2 SASEGT. Trimming took off 5 bases at V and 0 bases at J, with 8 bases between the two ends. There are 14 residues in the CDR3. CDR3 sequence: CASSNMLSYNEQFF. The CDR3, as DNA: TGTGCCAGCAGTAACATGCTCTCCTACAATGAGCAGTTCTTC.

This clonotype appeared a few times. At one of its ends the junction is not consistent with the germline gene, which may arise from a read error. The rearrangement joins TRBV6-1 to TRBJ2-1; 7 bases are shared with TRBD2. Germline values: CDR1 MNHNS, CDR2 SASEGT. This CDR3 comprises 15 residues. In nucleotides, the CDR3 is TGTGCCGGCAGTGAAGGGGATAGCGGGTACAATGAGCAGTTCTTC. Residues: CAGSEGDSGYNEQFF.

This chain connects TRBV4-3 to TRBJ2-3; possible D gene TRBD2, 5 bases. The CDR3 sequence is 17 residues long. V lost 0 bases and J lost 3, with 16 bases in between. Germline-derived CDR1 and CDR2 are LGHNA and YSLEER. CDR3 loop: CASSQDPSARATDTQYF. Written as DNA, the CDR3 is TGCGCCAGCAGCCAAGATCCCTCTGCGCGGGCGACAGATACGCAGTATTTT.

Only a few counts were recorded for this clonotype. This sequence joins TRBV20-1 and TRBJ1-1; unclear D gene. The CDR3 sequence is 14 residues long. V lost 5 bases and J 3 bases, leaving 16 bases between the germline ends. Germline loops: CDR1 DFQATT, CDR2 SNEGSKA (reference sequence). The CDR3, as DNA: TGCAGTGCTGCCCCCTGGGGAGTTGACACTGAAGCTTTCTTT. Its protein is CSAAPWGVDTEAFF.

The genes are TRBV6-2 or TRBV6-3 and TRBJ2-6; D gene ambiguous. Germline V gives CDR1 MNHEY, CDR2 SVGEGT. Trimming cost V 4 bases and J 3 bases, with 10 bases left between them. The CDR3 spans 15 residues. The CDR3 spells CASSSSYSGANVLTF. Here the CDR3 DNA reads TGTGCCAGCAGTTCCTCGTACAGTGGGGCCAACGTCCTGACTTTC.

Here the CDR3 reads CASKGTGTYGYTF. The CDR3 coding sequence is TGTGCCAGTAAGGGGACAGGAACTTATGGCTACACCTTC. The rearrangement links TRBV19 to TRBJ1-2; 8 bases agree with TRBD1. CDR3 size: 13 residues. Germline V gene lookup returns CDR1 LNHDA and CDR2 SQIVND (reference sequence). V shed 7 bases, J shed 5 bases, and the junction held 6 bases outside the gene matches.

This clonotype was seen a handful of times. This sequence joins TRBV9 and TRBJ2-7; TRBD1 agrees at 7 bases. The CDR3 has 16 amino acids. V lost 0 bases, J lost 2 bases, and 8 bases stayed unmatched. Germline V gene lookup returns CDR1 SGDLS and CDR2 YYNGEE. CDR3 residues: CASSVEPRGSTYEQYF. The CDR3 DNA sequence: TGTGCCAGCAGCGTAGAACCCAGGGGGAGTACCTACGAGCAGTACTTC.